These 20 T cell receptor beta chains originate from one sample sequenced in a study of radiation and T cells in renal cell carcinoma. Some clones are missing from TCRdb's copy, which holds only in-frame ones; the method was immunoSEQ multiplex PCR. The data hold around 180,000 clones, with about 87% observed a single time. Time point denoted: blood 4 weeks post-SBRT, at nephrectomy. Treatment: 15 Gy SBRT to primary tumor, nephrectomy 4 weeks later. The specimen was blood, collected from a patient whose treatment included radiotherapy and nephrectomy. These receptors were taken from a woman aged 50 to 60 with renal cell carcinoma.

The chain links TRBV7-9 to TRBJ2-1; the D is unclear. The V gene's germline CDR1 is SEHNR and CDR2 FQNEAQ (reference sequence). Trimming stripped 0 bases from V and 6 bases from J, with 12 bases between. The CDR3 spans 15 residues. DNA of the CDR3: TGTGCCAGCAGCTTAGCGTCCCGTTCTCCCAATGAGCAGTTCTTC. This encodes CASSLASRSPNEQFF.

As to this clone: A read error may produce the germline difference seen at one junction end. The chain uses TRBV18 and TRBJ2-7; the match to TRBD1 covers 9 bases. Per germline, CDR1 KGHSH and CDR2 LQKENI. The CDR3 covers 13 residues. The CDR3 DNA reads TGTGCCAGCTCACCTTCAATCGGACAGGGGCTTTTCTTC. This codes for CASSPSIGQGLFF.

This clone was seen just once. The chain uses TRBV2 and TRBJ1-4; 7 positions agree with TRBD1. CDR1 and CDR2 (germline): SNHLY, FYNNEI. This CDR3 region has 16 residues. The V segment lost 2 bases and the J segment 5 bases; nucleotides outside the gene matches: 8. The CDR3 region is CASSELLQGGNEKLFF. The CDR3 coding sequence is TGTGCCAGCAGTGAACTACTGCAGGGGGGGAATGAAAAACTGTTTTTT.

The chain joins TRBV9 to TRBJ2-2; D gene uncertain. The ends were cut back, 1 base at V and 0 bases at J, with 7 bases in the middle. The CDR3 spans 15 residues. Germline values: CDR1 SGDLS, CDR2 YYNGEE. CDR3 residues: CASSVFPPNTGELFF. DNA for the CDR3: TGTGCCAGCAGCGTATTCCCCCCGAACACCGGGGAGCTGTTTTTT.

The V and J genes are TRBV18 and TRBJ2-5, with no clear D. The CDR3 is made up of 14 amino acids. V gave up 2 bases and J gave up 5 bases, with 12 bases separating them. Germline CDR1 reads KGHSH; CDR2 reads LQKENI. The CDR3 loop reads CASSPSRRRETQYF. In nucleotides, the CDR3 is TGTGCCAGCTCACCAAGCAGGAGAAGGGAGACCCAGTACTTC.

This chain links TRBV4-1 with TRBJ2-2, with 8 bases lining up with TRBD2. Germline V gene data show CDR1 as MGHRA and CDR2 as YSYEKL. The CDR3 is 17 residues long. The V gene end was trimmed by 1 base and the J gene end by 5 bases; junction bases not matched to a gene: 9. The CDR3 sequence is CASSQVEELAETGELFF. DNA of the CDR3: TGCGCCAGCAGCCAAGTTGAGGAACTAGCGGAGACCGGGGAGCTGTTTTTT.

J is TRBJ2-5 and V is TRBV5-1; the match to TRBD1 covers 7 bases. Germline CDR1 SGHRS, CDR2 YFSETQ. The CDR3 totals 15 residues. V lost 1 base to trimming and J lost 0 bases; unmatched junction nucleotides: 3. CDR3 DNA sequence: TGCGCCAGCAGCTTGTCGACAGGGTACCAAGAGACCCAGTACTTC. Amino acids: CASSLSTGYQETQYF. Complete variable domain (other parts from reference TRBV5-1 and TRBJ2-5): KAGVTQTPRYLIKTRGQQVTLSCSPISGHRSVSWYQQTPGQGLQFLFEYFSETQRNKGNFPGRFSGRQFSNSRSEMNVSTLELGDSALYLCASSLSTGYQETQYFGPGTRLLVL.

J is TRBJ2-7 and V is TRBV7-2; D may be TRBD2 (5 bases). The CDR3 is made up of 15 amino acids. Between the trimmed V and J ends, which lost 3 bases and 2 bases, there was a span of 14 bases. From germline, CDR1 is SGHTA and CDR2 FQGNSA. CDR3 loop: CASSLMLTEAYEQYF. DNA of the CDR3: TGTGCCAGCAGCTTGATGCTGACGGAGGCCTACGAGCAGTACTTC. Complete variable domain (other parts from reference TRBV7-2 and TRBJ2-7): GAGVSQSPSNKVTEKGKDVELRCDPISGHTALYWYRQSLGQGLEFLIYFQGNSAPDKSGLPSDRFSAERTGGSVSTLTIQRTQQEDSAVYLCASSLMLTEAYEQYFGPGTRLTVT.

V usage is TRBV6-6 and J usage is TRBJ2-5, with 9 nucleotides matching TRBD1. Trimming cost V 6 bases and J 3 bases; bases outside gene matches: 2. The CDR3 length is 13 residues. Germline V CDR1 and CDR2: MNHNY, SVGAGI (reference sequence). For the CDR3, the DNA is TGTGCCAGCAGCGGGACAGGGAAAGAGACCCAGTACTTC. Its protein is CASSGTGKETQYF.

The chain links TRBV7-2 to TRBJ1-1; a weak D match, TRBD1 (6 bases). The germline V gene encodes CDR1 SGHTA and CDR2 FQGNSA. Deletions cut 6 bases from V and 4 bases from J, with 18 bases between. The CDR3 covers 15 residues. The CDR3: CASRSNGGRVTEAFF. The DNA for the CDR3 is TGTGCCAGCAGATCAAACGGGGGGCGGGTCACTGAAGCTTTCTTT.

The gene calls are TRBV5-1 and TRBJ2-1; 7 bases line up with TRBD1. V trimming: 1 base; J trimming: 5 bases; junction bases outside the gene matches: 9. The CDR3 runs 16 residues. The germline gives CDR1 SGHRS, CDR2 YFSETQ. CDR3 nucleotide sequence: TGCGCCAGCAGCTTGAGTCCGGGACAGCAGAACAATGAGCAGTTCTTC. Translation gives CASSLSPGQQNNEQFF.

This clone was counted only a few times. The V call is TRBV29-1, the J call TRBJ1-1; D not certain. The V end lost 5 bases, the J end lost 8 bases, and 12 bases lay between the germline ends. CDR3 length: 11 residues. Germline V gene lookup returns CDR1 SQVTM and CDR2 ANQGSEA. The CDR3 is CSVSVGREAFF. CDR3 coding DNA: TGCAGCGTTTCTGTTGGCAGGGAAGCTTTCTTT.

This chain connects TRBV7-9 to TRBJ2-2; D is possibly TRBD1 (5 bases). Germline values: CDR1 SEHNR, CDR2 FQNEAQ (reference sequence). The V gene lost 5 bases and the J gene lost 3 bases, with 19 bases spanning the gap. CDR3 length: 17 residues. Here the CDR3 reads CASSPPGQELYTGELFF. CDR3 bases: TGTGCCAGCAGCCCCCCCGGACAAGAACTTTACACCGGGGAGCTGTTTTTT.

In nucleotides, the CDR3 is TGTGCCAGCATGGACAGGGTACTTAATGAGCAGTTCTTC. This gives the protein CASMDRVLNEQFF. The chain links TRBV6-1 to TRBJ2-1; the match to TRBD1 covers 8 bases. CDR1 is MNHNS, CDR2 SASEGT, per germline. The V gene end was trimmed by 7 bases and the J gene end by 7 bases; junction bases not matched to a gene: 6. The CDR3 runs to 13 residues.

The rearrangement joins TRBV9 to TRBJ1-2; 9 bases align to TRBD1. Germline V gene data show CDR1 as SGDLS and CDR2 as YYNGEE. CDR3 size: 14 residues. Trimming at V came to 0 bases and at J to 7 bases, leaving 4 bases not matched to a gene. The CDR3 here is CASSVDNRGLGYTF. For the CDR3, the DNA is TGTGCCAGCAGCGTAGATAACAGGGGGCTTGGCTACACCTTC.

CDR3 residues: CATSSANTGELFF. DNA for the CDR3: TGTGCCACCAGTAGCGCGAACACCGGGGAGCTGTTTTTT. The chain joins TRBV15 to TRBJ2-2, with a tentative D call TRBD2 (5 bases). The V end lost 6 bases, the J end lost 0 bases, and 5 bases lay between the germline ends. The CDR3 runs 13 residues. Germline loops: CDR1 LNHNV, CDR2 YYDKDF (reference sequence).

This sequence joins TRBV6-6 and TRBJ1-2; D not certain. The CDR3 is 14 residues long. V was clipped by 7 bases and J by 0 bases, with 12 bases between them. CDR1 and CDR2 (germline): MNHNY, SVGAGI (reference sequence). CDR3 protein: CASTYGQTNYGYTF. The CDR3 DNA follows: TGTGCCAGCACCTACGGCCAAACTAACTATGGCTACACCTTC.

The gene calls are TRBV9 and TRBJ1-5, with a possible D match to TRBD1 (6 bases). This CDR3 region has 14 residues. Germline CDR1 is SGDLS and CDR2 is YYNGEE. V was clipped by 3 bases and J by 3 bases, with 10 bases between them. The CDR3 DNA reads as TGTGCCAGCAGCGAGGGACACCCCAATCAGCCCCAGCATTTT. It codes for CASSEGHPNQPQHF. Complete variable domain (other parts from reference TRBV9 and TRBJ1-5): DSGVTQTPKHLITATGQRVTLRCSPRSGDLSVYWYQQSLDQGLQFLIQYYNGEERAKGNILERFSAQQFPDLHSELNLSSLELGDSALYFCASSEGHPNQPQHFGDGTRLSIL.

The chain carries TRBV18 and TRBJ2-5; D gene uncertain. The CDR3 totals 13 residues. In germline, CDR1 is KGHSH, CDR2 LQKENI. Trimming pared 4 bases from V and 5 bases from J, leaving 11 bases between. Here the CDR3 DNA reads TGTGCCAGCTCACAACAGTATGGGGAGACCCAGTACTTC. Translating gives CASSQQYGETQYF.

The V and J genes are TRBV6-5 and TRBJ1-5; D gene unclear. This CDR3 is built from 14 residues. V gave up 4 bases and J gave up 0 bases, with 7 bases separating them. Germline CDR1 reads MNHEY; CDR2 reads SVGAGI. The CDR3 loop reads CASSSRDSNQPQHF. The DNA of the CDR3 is TGTGCCAGCAGTTCGCGGGATAGCAATCAGCCCCAGCATTTT.